This entry features one T cell receptor (beta chain) sequence. As yet, its antigen is unknown. J lost 1 base, V lost 2 bases, and 4 bases had no gene match. Germline assignment: CDR1 SGHDT and CDR2 YYEEEE. CDR3 length equals 17 residues. This sample stems from a study of cytomegalovirus exposure and HLA in healthy donors. Study overall: A previous analysis identified more than 100 million unique TCR beta sequences derived from roughly 180 million T cells. Points from the study as a whole: In a later analysis, compared with equally common non-associated chains, HLA-associated beta chains were more expanded.

Primers for the PCR totalled 60 Vbeta and 13 Jbeta. Sequencing used immunoSEQ multiplex PCR; TCRdb keeps in-frame clones, though not all of them. The data contain under 200,000 clones, 86% of them singletons. The clonotype originates from a woman in her twenties or thirties in good health and CMV-seronegative. The source material was PBMCs. This sequence joins TRBV5-6 and TRBJ2-3; 13 bases fit TRBD2. In DNA form, the CDR3 reads TGTGCCAGCAGCTTAGGACTAGCGGGAGTGCGCACAGATACGCAGTATTTT. Translation: CASSLGLAGVRTDTQYF.